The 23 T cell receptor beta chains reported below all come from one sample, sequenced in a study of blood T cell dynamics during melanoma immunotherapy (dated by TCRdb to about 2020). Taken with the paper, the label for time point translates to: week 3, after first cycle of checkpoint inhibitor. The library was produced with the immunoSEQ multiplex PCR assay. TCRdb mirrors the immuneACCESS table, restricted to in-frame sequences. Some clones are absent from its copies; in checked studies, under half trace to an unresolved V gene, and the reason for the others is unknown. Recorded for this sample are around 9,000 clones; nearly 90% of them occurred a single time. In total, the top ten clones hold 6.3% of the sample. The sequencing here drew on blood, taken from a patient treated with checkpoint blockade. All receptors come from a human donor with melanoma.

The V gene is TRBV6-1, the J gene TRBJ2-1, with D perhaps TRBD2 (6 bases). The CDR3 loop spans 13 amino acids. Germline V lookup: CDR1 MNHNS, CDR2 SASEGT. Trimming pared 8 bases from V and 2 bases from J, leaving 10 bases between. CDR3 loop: CASGPSAYNEQFF. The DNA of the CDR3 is TGTGCCAGCGGTCCTAGCGCCTACAATGAGCAGTTCTTC.

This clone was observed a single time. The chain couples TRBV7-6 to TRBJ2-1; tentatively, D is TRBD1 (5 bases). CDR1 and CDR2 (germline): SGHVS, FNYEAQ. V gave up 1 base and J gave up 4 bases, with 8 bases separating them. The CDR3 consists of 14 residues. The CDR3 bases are TGTGCCAGCAGCTTAGAAACAGGTTACAATGAGCAGTTCTTC. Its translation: CASSLETGYNEQFF.

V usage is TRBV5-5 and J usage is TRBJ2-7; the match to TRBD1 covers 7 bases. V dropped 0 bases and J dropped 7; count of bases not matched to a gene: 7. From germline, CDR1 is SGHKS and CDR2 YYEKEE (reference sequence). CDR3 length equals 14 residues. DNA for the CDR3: TGTGCCAGCAGCTTGGGACAGGGTGGTTGGGAGCAGTACTTC. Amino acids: CASSLGQGGWEQYF.

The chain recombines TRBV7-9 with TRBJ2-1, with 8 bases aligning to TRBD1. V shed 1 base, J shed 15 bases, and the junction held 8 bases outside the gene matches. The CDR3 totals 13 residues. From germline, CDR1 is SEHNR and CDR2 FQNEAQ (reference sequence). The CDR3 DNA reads TGTGCCAGCAGCTTAGGGACCGGACAGGGTAGGTTCTTC. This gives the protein CASSLGTGQGRFF. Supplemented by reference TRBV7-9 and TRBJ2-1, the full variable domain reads DTGVSQNPRHKITKRGQNVTFRCDPISEHNRLYWYRQTLGQGPEFLTYFQNEAQLEKSRLLSDRFSAERPKGSFSTLEIQRTEQGDSAMYLCASSLGTGQGRFFGPGTRLTVL.

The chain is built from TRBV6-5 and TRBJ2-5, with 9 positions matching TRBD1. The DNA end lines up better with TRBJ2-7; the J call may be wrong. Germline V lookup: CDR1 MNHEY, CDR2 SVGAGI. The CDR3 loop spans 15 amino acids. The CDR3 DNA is TGTGCCAGCAGTTACTCTGGGACAGGGATCTACGAGCAGTACTTC. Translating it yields CASSYSGTGIYEQYF.

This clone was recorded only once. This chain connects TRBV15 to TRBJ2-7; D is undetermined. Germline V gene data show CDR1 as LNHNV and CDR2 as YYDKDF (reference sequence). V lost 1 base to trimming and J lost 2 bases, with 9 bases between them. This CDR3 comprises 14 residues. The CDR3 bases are TGTGCCACCAGCAGAGGGAATTCTCCCTACGAGCAGTACTTC. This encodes CATSRGNSPYEQYF.

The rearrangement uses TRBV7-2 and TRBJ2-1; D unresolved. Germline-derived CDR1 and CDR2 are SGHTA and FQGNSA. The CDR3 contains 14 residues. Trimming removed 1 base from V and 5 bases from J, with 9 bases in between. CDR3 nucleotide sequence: TGTGCCAGCAGCTTAGACTCGACAAACAATGAGCAGTTCTTC. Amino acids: CASSLDSTNNEQFF.

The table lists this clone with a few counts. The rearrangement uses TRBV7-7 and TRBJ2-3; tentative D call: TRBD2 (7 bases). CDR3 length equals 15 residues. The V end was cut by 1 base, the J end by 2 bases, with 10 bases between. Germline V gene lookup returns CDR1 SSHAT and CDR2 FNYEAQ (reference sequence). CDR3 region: CASSLEGGDTDTQYF. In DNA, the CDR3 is TGTGCCAGCAGCTTAGAAGGGGGGGACACAGATACGCAGTATTTT.

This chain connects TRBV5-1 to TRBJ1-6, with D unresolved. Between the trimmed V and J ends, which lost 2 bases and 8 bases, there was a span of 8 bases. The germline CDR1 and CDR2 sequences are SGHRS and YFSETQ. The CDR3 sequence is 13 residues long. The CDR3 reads CASSFTRDSPLHF. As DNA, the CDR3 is TGCGCCAGCAGCTTTACCCGGGATTCACCCCTCCACTTT.

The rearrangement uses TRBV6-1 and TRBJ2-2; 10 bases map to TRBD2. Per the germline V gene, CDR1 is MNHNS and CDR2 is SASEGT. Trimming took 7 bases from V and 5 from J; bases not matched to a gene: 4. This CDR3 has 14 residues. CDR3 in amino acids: CASNLLAGTGELFF. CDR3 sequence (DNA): TGTGCCAGCAACCTACTAGCGGGGACCGGGGAGCTGTTTTTT.

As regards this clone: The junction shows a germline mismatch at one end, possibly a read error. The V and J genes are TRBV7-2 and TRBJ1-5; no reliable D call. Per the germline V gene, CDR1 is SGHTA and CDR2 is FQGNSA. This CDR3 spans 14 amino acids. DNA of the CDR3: TGTGCCAGCAGCCAAAATCTGGGCAACCAGCCCCAGCATTTT. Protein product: CASSQNLGNQPQHF.

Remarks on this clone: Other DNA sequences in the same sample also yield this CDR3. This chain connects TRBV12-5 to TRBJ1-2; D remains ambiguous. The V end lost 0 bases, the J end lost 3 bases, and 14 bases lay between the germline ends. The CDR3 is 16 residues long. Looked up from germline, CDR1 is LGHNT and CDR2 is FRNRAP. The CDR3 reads CASGLVLGPEYYGYTF. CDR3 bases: TGTGCTAGTGGTTTGGTACTCGGACCAGAGTACTATGGCTACACCTTC.

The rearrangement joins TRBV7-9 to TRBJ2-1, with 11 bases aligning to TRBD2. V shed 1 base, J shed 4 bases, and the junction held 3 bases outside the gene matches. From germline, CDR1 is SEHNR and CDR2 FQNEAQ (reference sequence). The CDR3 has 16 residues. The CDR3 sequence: CASSLGTSGLYNEQFF. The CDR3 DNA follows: TGTGCCAGCAGCTTAGGGACTAGCGGGCTGTACAATGAGCAGTTCTTC.

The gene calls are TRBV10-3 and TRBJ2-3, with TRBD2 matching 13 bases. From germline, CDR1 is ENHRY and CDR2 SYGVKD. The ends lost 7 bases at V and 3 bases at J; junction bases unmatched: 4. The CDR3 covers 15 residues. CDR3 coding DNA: TGTGCCATCAAAGGGACTAGCGGGAAGACAGATACGCAGTATTTT. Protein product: CAIKGTSGKTDTQYF.

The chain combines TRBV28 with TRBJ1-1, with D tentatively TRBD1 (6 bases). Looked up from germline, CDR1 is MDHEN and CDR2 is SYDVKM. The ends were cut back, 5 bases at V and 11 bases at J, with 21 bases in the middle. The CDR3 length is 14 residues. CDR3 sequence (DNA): TGTGCCAGCAGTCCGAGAAGGGGGACACCAGAGGCTTTCTTT. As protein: CASSPRRGTPEAFF.

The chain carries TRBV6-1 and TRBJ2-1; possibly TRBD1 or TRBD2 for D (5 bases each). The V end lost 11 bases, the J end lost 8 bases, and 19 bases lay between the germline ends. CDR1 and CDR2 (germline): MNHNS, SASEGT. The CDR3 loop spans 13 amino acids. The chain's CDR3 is CAGGGRSGHEQFF. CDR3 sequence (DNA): TGTGCCGGGGGTGGCAGGTCGGGCCATGAGCAGTTCTTC.

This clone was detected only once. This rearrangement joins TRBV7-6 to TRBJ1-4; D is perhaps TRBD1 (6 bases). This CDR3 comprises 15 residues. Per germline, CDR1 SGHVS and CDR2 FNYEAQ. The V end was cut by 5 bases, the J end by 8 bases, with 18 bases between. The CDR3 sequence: CASSPRGGVKEKLFF. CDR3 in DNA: TGTGCCAGCAGCCCGCGGGGGGGCGTTAAGGAAAAACTGTTTTTT.

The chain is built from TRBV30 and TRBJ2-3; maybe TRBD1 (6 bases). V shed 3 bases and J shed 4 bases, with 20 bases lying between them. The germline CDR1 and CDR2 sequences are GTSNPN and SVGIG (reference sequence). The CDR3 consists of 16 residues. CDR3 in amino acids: CAWSPGTYRFADTQYF. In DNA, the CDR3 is TGTGCCTGGAGCCCCGGGACATATCGGTTCGCAGATACGCAGTATTTT.

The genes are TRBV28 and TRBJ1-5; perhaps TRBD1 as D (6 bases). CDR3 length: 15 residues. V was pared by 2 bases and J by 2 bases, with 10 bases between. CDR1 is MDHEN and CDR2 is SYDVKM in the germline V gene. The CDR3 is CASSLNRARNQPQHF. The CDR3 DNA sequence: TGTGCCAGCAGTTTAAACAGGGCCCGCAATCAGCCCCAGCATTTT.

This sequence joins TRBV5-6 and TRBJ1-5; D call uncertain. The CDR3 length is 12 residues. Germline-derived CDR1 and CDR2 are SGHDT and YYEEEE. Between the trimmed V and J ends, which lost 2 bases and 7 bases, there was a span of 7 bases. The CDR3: CASSFRRQPQHF. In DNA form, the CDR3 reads TGTGCCAGCAGCTTTAGGAGGCAGCCCCAGCATTTT. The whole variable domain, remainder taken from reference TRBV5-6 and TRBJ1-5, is DAGVTQSPTHLIKTRGQQVTLRCSPKSGHDTVSWYQQALGQGPQFIFQYYEEEERQRGNFPDRFSGHQFPNYSSELNVNALLLGDSALYLCASSFRRQPQHFGDGTRLSIL.

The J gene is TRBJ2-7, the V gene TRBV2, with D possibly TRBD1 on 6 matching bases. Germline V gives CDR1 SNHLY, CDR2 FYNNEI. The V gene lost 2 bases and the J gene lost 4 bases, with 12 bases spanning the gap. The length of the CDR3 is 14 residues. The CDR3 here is CASSEYRVVYEQYF. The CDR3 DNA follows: TGTGCCAGCAGTGAATACAGGGTGGTTTACGAGCAGTACTTC.

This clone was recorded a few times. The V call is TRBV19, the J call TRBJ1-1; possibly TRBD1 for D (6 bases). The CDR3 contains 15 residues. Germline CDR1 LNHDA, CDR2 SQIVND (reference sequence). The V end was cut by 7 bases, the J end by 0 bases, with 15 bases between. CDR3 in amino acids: CASTDRYQMNTEAFF. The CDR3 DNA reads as TGTGCCAGTACCGACAGGTACCAGATGAACACTGAAGCTTTCTTT.

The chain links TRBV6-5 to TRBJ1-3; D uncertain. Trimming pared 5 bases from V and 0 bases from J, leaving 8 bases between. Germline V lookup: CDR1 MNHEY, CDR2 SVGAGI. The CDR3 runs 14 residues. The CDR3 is CASSGPGSGNTIYF. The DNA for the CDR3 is TGTGCCAGCAGTGGACCGGGCTCTGGAAACACCATATATTTT.